Presented here are 27 T cell receptor beta chains from one specimen sequenced in a study of blood T cell repertoires in COVID-19 (dated by TCRdb to the early 2020s). Receptor libraries were prepared by the immunoSEQ multiplex PCR assay. In its TCRdb copy, this immuneACCESS table keeps in-frame sequences only and misses some clones. Where compared with another copy, unresolved V genes explain less than half of these, and the others have no known cause. Counted in this sample were more than 200,000 clones; approximately 86% of them appeared once. The ten biggest clones cover roughly 5.6% of the sample. Input material: peripheral blood. The receptor source for this set is a woman aged 55 to 70 with COVID-19, enrolled during active disease.

The rearrangement links TRBV27 to TRBJ2-7; TRBD2 matches 10 bases. V was clipped by 5 bases and J by 3 bases; unmatched bases: 4. CDR3 size: 14 residues. Germline CDR1 is MNHEY and CDR2 is SMNVEV (reference sequence). CDR3 loop: CASSASGRRYEQYF. CDR3 nucleotide sequence: TGTGCCAGCAGTGCTAGCGGGAGACGCTACGAGCAGTACTTC.

The chain links TRBV5-8 to TRBJ2-1; a possible D gene is TRBD2 (6 bases). This CDR3 region has 15 residues. Germline CDR1 reads SGHTS; CDR2 reads YDEGEE. V dropped 0 bases and J dropped 4 bases, with 11 bases sitting between them. The CDR3 DNA reads as TGTGCCAGCAGCTTGGGCCTAGCGATTTACAATGAGCAGTTCTTC. Translating it yields CASSLGLAIYNEQFF. The variable domain in full, with the rest retrieved from reference TRBV5-8 and TRBJ2-1, is EAGVTQSPTHLIKTRGQQATLRCSPISGHTSVYWYQQALGLGLQFLLWYDEGEERNRGNFPPRFSGRQFPNYSSELNVNALELEDSALYLCASSLGLAIYNEQFFGPGTRLTVL.

The chain couples TRBV7-2 to TRBJ2-1; TRBD2 matches 7 bases. V lost 4 bases to trimming and J lost 4 bases; unmatched junction nucleotides: 7. The germline V gene has CDR1 SGHTA and CDR2 FQGNSA. The CDR3 sequence is 15 residues long. The DNA of the CDR3 is TGTGCCAGCAGCTCCGGGCGGGAGACTTACAATGAGCAGTTCTTC. Protein sequence: CASSSGRETYNEQFF.

The chain joins TRBV25-1 to TRBJ1-1; 7 bases line up with TRBD1. The CDR3 loop spans 16 amino acids. Looked up from germline, CDR1 is MGHDK and CDR2 is SYGVNS. Trimming took 1 base from V and 1 from J; bases not matched to a gene: 6. In nucleotides, the CDR3 is TGTGCCAGCAGTGAATGGGGGACAGATCAGAACACTGAAGCTTTCTTT. Its protein is CASSEWGTDQNTEAFF.

The chain joins TRBV3-1 (or the pseudogene TRBV3-2) to TRBJ1-4; D ambiguous. The CDR3 spans 13 residues. V was pared by 1 base and J by 6 bases, with 6 bases between. Germline V gives CDR1 LGHDT, CDR2 YNNKEL (reference sequence). CDR3: CASSQVRDEKLFF. The CDR3 coding sequence is TGTGCCAGCAGCCAAGTCCGGGATGAAAAACTGTTTTTT.

This chain joins TRBV12-3 or TRBV12-4 and TRBJ1-5; no reliable D call. The CDR3 sequence is 13 residues long. Trimming removed 3 bases from V and 3 bases from J, with 6 bases in between. CDR3 bases: TGTGCCAGCAGTTTTCGGTACAATCAGCCCCAGCATTTT. Its protein is CASSFRYNQPQHF.

This rearrangement joins TRBV5-1 to TRBJ2-1; weak D call: TRBD1 (8 bases). The ends were cut back, 2 bases at V and 7 bases at J, with 16 bases in the middle. The germline V gene encodes CDR1 SGHRS and CDR2 YFSETQ. This CDR3 is built from 15 residues. The CDR3 sequence: CASSFNRGGTNEQFF. CDR3 bases: TGCGCCAGCAGCTTCAACAGGGGGGGAACGAATGAGCAGTTCTTC.

CDR3 residues: CASSLRLTSGFEQYF. The DNA of the CDR3 is TGTGCCAGCAGTTTAAGACTGACTAGCGGATTCGAGCAGTACTTC. The chain combines TRBV28 with TRBJ2-7, with 9 bases identical to TRBD2. The CDR3 is 15 amino acids. Germline CDR1 and CDR2: MDHEN and SYDVKM. V was pared by 2 bases and J by 6 bases, with 8 bases of the junction left unmatched. Using reference TRBV28 and TRBJ2-7 for the parts outside the CDR3, the full variable domain is DVKVTQSSRYLVKRTGEKVFLECVQDMDHENMFWYRQDPGLGLRLIYFSYDVKMKEKGDIPEGYSVSREKKERFSLILESASTNQTSMYLCASSLRLTSGFEQYFGPGTRLTVT.

The chain uses TRBV7-7 and TRBJ2-5; TRBD2 is a possible D gene (5 bases). Trimming took off 3 bases at V and 4 bases at J, with 9 bases between the two ends. This CDR3 has 13 residues. Germline assignment: CDR1 SSHAT and CDR2 FNYEAQ (reference sequence). DNA of the CDR3: TGTGCCAGCAGCTTTGGAGGCCGAGAGACCCAGTACTTC. It translates to CASSFGGRETQYF.

The V call is TRBV5-5, the J call TRBJ1-2; 7 bases align to TRBD1. Per germline, CDR1 SGHKS and CDR2 YYEKEE (reference sequence). The ends lost 2 bases at V and 2 bases at J; junction bases unmatched: 12. There are 17 residues in the CDR3. The chain's CDR3 is CASSLIPQTGSNYGYTF. CDR3 DNA sequence: TGTGCCAGCAGCTTAATCCCTCAGACAGGGAGCAACTATGGCTACACCTTC.

This clone was seen more than once but under ten times. The chain uses TRBV6-5 and TRBJ1-4, with 8 bases aligning to TRBD1. Trimming took 7 bases from V and 7 from J; bases not matched to a gene: 11. The CDR3 consists of 15 residues. The germline gives CDR1 MNHEY, CDR2 SVGAGI. CDR3 sequence: CASTMTGAGVEKLFF. The CDR3, as DNA: TGTGCCAGCACCATGACAGGGGCTGGGGTTGAAAAACTGTTTTTT.

The CDR3 reads CASSLALQETQYF. DNA of the CDR3: TGTGCCAGCAGCTTAGCCCTCCAAGAGACCCAGTACTTC. The V gene is TRBV7-7, the J gene TRBJ2-5; no definite D call. The germline V and J ends were trimmed by 0 bases and 1 base, with 3 bases remaining between them. The CDR3 length is 13 residues. The germline V gene encodes CDR1 SSHAT and CDR2 FNYEAQ (reference sequence).

CDR3 DNA: TGTGCCAGCAGTCCCGGACAGGGAGTCCACAATGAGCAGTTCTTC. Translating gives CASSPGQGVHNEQFF. The chain has TRBV6-5 and TRBJ2-1; 8 bases line up with TRBD1. CDR1 is MNHEY, CDR2 SVGAGI, per germline. CDR3 length: 15 residues. The V gene end was trimmed by 5 bases and the J gene end by 5 bases; junction bases not matched to a gene: 8.

The gene calls are TRBV4-2 and TRBJ1-2, with TRBD1 as a possible D gene (5 bases). The CDR3 consists of 14 residues. The V end was cut by 1 base, the J end by 7 bases, with 13 bases between. The germline V gene has CDR1 LGHNA and CDR2 YNFKEQ. CDR3 residues: CASSQGGGPLGYTF. The CDR3 nucleotides read TGTGCCAGCAGCCAAGGGGGCGGCCCACTTGGCTACACCTTC.

The V gene is TRBV5-1, the J gene TRBJ2-7, with 11 bases that match TRBD1. Germline CDR1 SGHRS, CDR2 YFSETQ. This CDR3 spans 16 amino acids. Losses at the gene ends were 1 base for V and 6 bases for J; bases not matched to a gene: 9. The CDR3 region has the DNA TGCGCCAGCAGCTTGCCCAGCCCCGGGACAGGGGGCGAGCAGTACTTC. It codes for CASSLPSPGTGGEQYF.

The chain joins TRBV7-3 to TRBJ2-5; 8 positions match TRBD1. CDR1 is SGHTA and CDR2 is FQGTGA in the germline V gene. V was pared by 4 bases and J by 2 bases, with 6 bases of the junction left unmatched. CDR3 size: 15 residues. The chain's CDR3 is CASSSAGQGQETQYF. The DNA of the CDR3 is TGTGCCAGCAGCTCCGCTGGACAGGGACAAGAGACCCAGTACTTC.

This clone came up a few times. The J gene is TRBJ2-3, the V gene TRBV28; D might be TRBD2 (6 bases). Germline lookup yields CDR1 MDHEN and CDR2 SYDVKM. The CDR3 has 15 residues. The germline V and J ends were trimmed by 4 bases and 1 base, with 12 bases remaining between them. CDR3 nucleotide sequence: TGTGCCAGCAGTTCCGGAGGGGATGGCACAGATACGCAGTATTTT. Protein product: CASSSGGDGTDTQYF.

The chain employs TRBV2 and TRBJ1-5; TRBD1 matches 7 bases. CDR1 is SNHLY, CDR2 FYNNEI, per germline. This CDR3 has 13 residues. J lost 2 bases, V lost 8 bases, and 3 bases had no gene match. The CDR3 here is CASAGQGNQPQHF. The CDR3 DNA follows: TGTGCCAGCGCAGGACAGGGCAATCAGCCCCAGCATTTT.

The rearrangement links TRBV6-5 to TRBJ2-7; D not certain. The CDR3 spans 14 residues. Germline-derived CDR1 and CDR2 are MNHEY and SVGAGI. Trimming cost V 0 bases and J 3 bases, with 9 bases left between them. CDR3 amino acids: CASSYSAQNYEQYF. The CDR3 nucleotides are TGTGCCAGCAGTTACTCTGCACAGAACTACGAGCAGTACTTC.

The chain uses TRBV28 and TRBJ2-2; 10 bases agree with TRBD1. CDR1 is MDHEN and CDR2 is SYDVKM in the germline V gene. The V and J ends lost 0 bases and 5 bases, in that order; junction bases with no gene match: 9. The CDR3 is 18 residues long. As DNA, the CDR3 is TGTGCCAGCAGTTTATGGGGAGGGGGACAGGGGAAAACCGGGGAGCTGTTTTTT. This sequence encodes CASSLWGGGQGKTGELFF.

The chain is built from TRBV24-1 and TRBJ2-5; TRBD1 matches 9 bases. After removal of 7 bases from V and 0 bases from J, the junction contained 2 bases not matched to a gene. The CDR3 sequence is 14 residues long. The germline V gene has CDR1 KGHDR and CDR2 SFDVKD. CDR3 sequence (DNA): TGTGCCACCAGGGACAGGGGTCACCAAGAGACCCAGTACTTC. Translating gives CATRDRGHQETQYF.

This clone has just a few counts. This chain uses TRBV27 with TRBJ1-6; tentative D call: TRBD1 (5 bases). Per germline, CDR1 MNHEY and CDR2 SMNVEV (reference sequence). The CDR3 covers 15 residues. The V end lost 5 bases, the J end lost 1 base, and 9 bases lay between the germline ends. In DNA, the CDR3 is TGTGCCAGCAGTGACCGACAGTCCTATAATTCACCCCTCCACTTT. Translated: CASSDRQSYNSPLHF.

The chain combines TRBV7-9 with TRBJ1-1, with TRBD1 identical over 8 bases. CDR3 length: 15 residues. The germline V gene has CDR1 SEHNR and CDR2 FQNEAQ (reference sequence). The V and J ends lost 4 bases and 5 bases, in that order; junction bases with no gene match: 9. CDR3: CASSYGQGLRTEAFF. In DNA, the CDR3 is TGTGCCAGCAGCTACGGACAGGGATTGCGGACTGAAGCTTTCTTT.

This chain connects TRBV7-9 to TRBJ1-4; 9 nucleotides align to TRBD1. The CDR3 is 18 amino acids. From germline, CDR1 is SEHNR and CDR2 FQNEAQ (reference sequence). V dropped 4 bases and J dropped 8; count of bases not matched to a gene: 17. CDR3 bases: TGTGCCAGCAGCTCCCCGGGACAGGGAAGTGGAAGGAGCGAAAAACTGTTTTTT. This gives the protein CASSSPGQGSGRSEKLFF.

The chain is built from TRBV11-2 and TRBJ1-1, with TRBD1 identical over 7 bases. The length of the CDR3 is 17 residues. V was pared by 3 bases and J by 0 bases, with 10 bases of the junction left unmatched. Germline V gives CDR1 SGHAT, CDR2 FQNNGV. CDR3 sequence: CASSLGRDRRMNTEAFF. The CDR3 DNA sequence: TGTGCCAGCAGCTTGGGCCGGGACAGACGGATGAACACTGAAGCTTTCTTT.

The V and J genes are TRBV7-8 and TRBJ1-2, with D tentatively TRBD1 (6 bases). This CDR3 has 13 amino acids. The V and J ends lost 5 bases and 5 bases respectively, with 12 bases between them. The germline gives CDR1 SGHVS, CDR2 FQNEAQ. The CDR3 loop is CASSPGVVYGYTF. The CDR3 nucleotides read TGTGCCAGCAGCCCAGGGGTTGTGTATGGCTACACCTTC.

DNA of the CDR3: TGTGCCACCAGTGACTTGGACAGGGGGGGAAACTACAATGAGCAGTTCTTC. It yields the protein CATSDLDRGGNYNEQFF. This chain uses TRBV24-1 with TRBJ2-1; 10 bases align to TRBD1. Germline V gene data show CDR1 as KGHDR and CDR2 as SFDVKD. The ends lost 4 bases at V and 3 bases at J; junction bases unmatched: 8. The CDR3 has 17 residues.